These 6 T cell receptor beta chains came from one sample sequenced in a study of blood T cell repertoires in COVID-19. The table came from immunoSEQ multiplex PCR; TCRdb's copy has only in-frame clones and leaves some out. This table holds approximately 100,000 clones, 91% found once. The sample comprised peripheral blood. Receptor source: a man aged 60-69 years with acute or convalescent COVID-19.

The J gene is TRBJ2-1, the V gene TRBV29-1; 11 bases map to TRBD1. V gave up 6 bases and J gave up 5 bases; unmatched junction bases: 3. CDR3 size: 13 residues. CDR1 is SQVTM and CDR2 is ANQGSEA in the germline V gene. CDR3: CSVRDRGNNEQFF. The CDR3 DNA is TGCAGCGTCCGGGACAGGGGGAACAATGAGCAGTTCTTC.

V gene TRBV7-9 combines with J gene TRBJ2-5, with 9 positions matching TRBD1. Looked up from germline, CDR1 is SEHNR and CDR2 is FQNEAQ (reference sequence). V trimming: 0 bases; J trimming: 3 bases; junction bases outside the gene matches: 5. The CDR3 is 16 residues long. Here the CDR3 DNA reads TGTGCCAGCAGCTTAGCGGACAGGGGAGCGAAAGAGACCCAGTACTTC. Amino acids: CASSLADRGAKETQYF.

The chain couples TRBV6-2 or TRBV6-3 to TRBJ2-1; perhaps TRBD2 as D (5 bases). Looked up from germline, CDR1 is MNHEY and CDR2 is SVGEGT. Trimming took off 0 bases at V and 5 bases at J, with 11 bases between the two ends. The CDR3 totals 15 residues. The CDR3: CASSYSRSGDNEQFF. CDR3 DNA sequence: TGTGCCAGCAGTTACTCGCGGAGCGGAGACAATGAGCAGTTCTTC.

This chain uses TRBV28 with TRBJ1-1, with D hard to call. CDR3 length: 9 amino acids. The germline V gene encodes CDR1 MDHEN and CDR2 SYDVKM. Trimming shortened V by 11 bases and J by 9 bases, and 10 bases separated the two germline ends. The CDR3, as DNA: TGTGCCGCGGGGAAACAAGCTTTCTTT. Translated, it gives CAAGKQAFF.

The chain is built from TRBV6-5 and TRBJ1-2; 10 bases are shared with TRBD1. This CDR3 is built from 16 residues. The germline CDR1 and CDR2 sequences are MNHEY and SVGAGI. Trimming removed 1 base from V and 3 bases from J; junction bases left unmatched: 5. DNA of the CDR3: TGTGCCAGCAGTTACTTGGACAGGGGGGGCTACTATGGCTACACCTTC. Translation gives CASSYLDRGGYYGYTF.

The count of this clone is one. V and J are TRBV5-4 and TRBJ1-1; 7 nucleotides align to TRBD1. CDR1 is SGHNT, CDR2 YYREEE, per germline (reference sequence). There are 14 residues in the CDR3. With 9 bases clipped from V and 0 bases from J, the junction kept 8 bases outside the gene matches. The CDR3 spells CAIHSQGMNTEAFF. The CDR3 nucleotides are TGTGCCATCCATTCACAGGGGATGAACACTGAAGCTTTCTTT.